The next 13 T cell receptor beta chains were all read from a single sample in a study of T cells after yellow fever vaccination. Via MiXCR, TCRdb re-called the 5' RACE reads, giving one row per CDR3 protein. The sample yields roughly 500,000 distinct CDR3 sequences, 15% to 20% seen once. Here the sequenced sample was PBMCs, taken 15 days after the yellow fever booster vaccination. These receptors were collected from a young man who received the YFV17D yellow fever vaccine.

This clonotype was recorded a few times. The CDR3 here is CASRAAQVNYGYTF. CDR3 bases: TGTGCCAGCAGGGCCGCTCAGGTGAACTATGGCTACACCTTC. The gene calls are TRBV28 and TRBJ1-2; D uncertain. This CDR3 has 14 amino acids. CDR1 and CDR2 (germline): MDHEN, SYDVKM. Deletions cut 6 bases from V and 2 bases from J, with 13 bases between.

This clonotype was counted a few times. V is TRBV5-1 and J is TRBJ2-5, with a tentative D call TRBD2 (5 bases). The CDR3 is 13 amino acids. Germline V CDR1 and CDR2: SGHRS, YFSETQ. Trimming cost V 2 bases and J 3 bases, with 8 bases left between them. This CDR3 reads CASSFLREETQYF. CDR3 DNA: TGCGCCAGCAGCTTTCTGCGGGAAGAGACCCAGTACTTC.

The V call is TRBV7-8, the J call TRBJ2-7; D tentatively fits TRBD1 or TRBD2 (5 bases each). CDR1 and CDR2 (germline): SGHVS, FQNEAQ. This CDR3 is 17 amino acids long. Trimming removed 4 bases at V and 2 bases at J, with 21 bases between. The CDR3 loop reads CASSSSHLGTETYEQYF. The DNA of the CDR3 is TGTGCCAGCAGCTCTTCTCATCTTGGGACGGAAACCTACGAGCAGTACTTC.

This chain uses TRBV7-8 with TRBJ2-1, with 9 positions matching TRBD1. The CDR3 has 19 residues. V was pared by 4 bases and J by 7 bases, with 20 bases of the junction left unmatched. CDR1 SGHVS and CDR2 FQNEAQ come from the germline V gene. The CDR3 nucleotides are TGTGCCAGCAGCTCCCCATTTACTGACCCGGGACAGGGAAAGAATGAGCAGTTCTTC. Translation gives CASSSPFTDPGQGKNEQFF. The full variable domain, rest sourced from reference TRBV7-8 and TRBJ2-1, is GAGVSQSPRYKVAKRGQDVALRCDPISGHVSLFWYQQALGQGPEFLTYFQNEAQLDKSGLPSDRFFAERPEGSVSTLKIQRTQQEDSAVYLCASSSPFTDPGQGKNEQFFGPGTRLTVL.

The chain joins TRBV28 to TRBJ2-3; perhaps TRBD2 as D (5 bases). Germline V CDR1 and CDR2: MDHEN, SYDVKM. The CDR3 spans 16 residues. Trimming shortened V by 6 bases and J by 1 base, and 17 bases separated the two germline ends. The CDR3 is CASRLAFGSGTDTQYF. As DNA, the CDR3 is TGTGCCAGCAGGCTAGCATTTGGGTCTGGCACAGATACGCAGTATTTT.

The CDR3 reads CATSVRANSYEQYF. The CDR3 DNA reads as TGTGCCACCAGTGTCAGGGCCAACTCCTACGAGCAGTACTTC. The rearrangement uses TRBV24-1 and TRBJ2-7, with D possibly being TRBD1 (5 bases). CDR3 length equals 14 residues. Germline-derived CDR1 and CDR2 are KGHDR and SFDVKD. Trimming stripped 5 bases from V and 0 bases from J, with 10 bases between.

Written as DNA, the CDR3 is TGTGCCAGCAGCTTTGGCGGGAGCGCTTCCTACGAGCAGTACTTC. It codes for CASSFGGSASYEQYF. J is TRBJ2-7 and V is TRBV7-8; 7 bases agree with TRBD2. From germline, CDR1 is SGHVS and CDR2 FQNEAQ. V lost 3 bases to trimming and J lost 1 base; unmatched junction nucleotides: 6. The CDR3 totals 15 residues.

This clonotype was picked up a small number of times. This sequence joins TRBV29-1 and TRBJ2-4; TRBD1 matches 11 bases. This CDR3 has 12 amino acids. V lost 6 bases and J lost 15; bases outside the gene matches: 10. CDR1 and CDR2 (germline): SQVTM, ANQGSEA. In DNA form, the CDR3 reads TGCAGCGTCCGTAGGACAGGGGGCAGGTGGTACTTC. Its translation: CSVRRTGGRWYF. Filled out from reference TRBV29-1 and TRBJ2-4, the complete variable domain reads SAVISQKPSRDICQRGTSLTIQCQVDSQVTMMFWYRQQPGQSLTLIATANQGSEATYESGFVIDKFPISRPNLTFSTLTVSNMSPEDSSIYLCSVRRTGGRWYFGAGTRLSVL.

This clonotype was found a few times. The V gene is TRBV30, the J gene TRBJ2-2; D gene uncertain. The CDR3 consists of 14 residues. Trimming took 1 base from V and 4 from J, leaving 10 bases between them. Per germline, CDR1 GTSNPN and CDR2 SVGIG (reference sequence). The CDR3, as DNA: TGTGCCTGGAGTGCGCGACGGTTCACCGGGGAGCTGTTTTTT. It is translated as CAWSARRFTGELFF.

V and J are TRBV12-3 or TRBV12-4 and TRBJ2-3; either TRBD1 or TRBD2 may supply D (5 bases each). This CDR3 is 13 amino acids long. The V end lost 10 bases, the J end lost 1 base, and 12 bases lay between the germline ends. Here the CDR3 DNA reads TGTGCCATCCAGAGGGGTGGCACAGATACGCAGTATTTT. It yields the protein CAIQRGGTDTQYF.

This clonotype appeared a few times. This chain uses TRBV20-1 with TRBJ2-5; 10 bases fit TRBD2. Germline CDR1 DFQATT, CDR2 SNEGSKA (reference sequence). V shed 0 bases and J 4 bases; nucleotides not matched to a gene: 5. This CDR3 is built from 15 residues. CDR3 region: CSARESGRAAETQYF. The CDR3, as DNA: TGCAGTGCTAGAGAGAGCGGGAGGGCCGCAGAGACCCAGTACTTC.

This clonotype was counted between two and nine times. The J gene is TRBJ2-7, the V gene TRBV6-5; D perhaps matches TRBD2 (5 bases). V lost 6 bases and J lost 6, with 9 bases in between. The germline gives CDR1 MNHEY, CDR2 SVGAGI. The CDR3 sequence is 11 residues long. The CDR3 DNA is TGTGCCAGCAGGAGGGCTCGCGAGCAGTACTTC. Amino acids: CASRRAREQYF.

This clonotype occurred a few times. The genes are TRBV6-5 and TRBJ2-1; possibly TRBD1 for D (6 bases). Per the germline V gene, CDR1 is MNHEY and CDR2 is SVGAGI. V dropped 0 bases and J dropped 10 bases, with 10 bases sitting between them. CDR3 length: 13 amino acids. The CDR3 bases are TGTGCCAGCAGTTACTCGGAACAGGGCGAGCAGTTCTTC. This sequence encodes CASSYSEQGEQFF.